This is a list of T cell receptor beta chains from one sample in a study of T cell responses to AZD1222 COVID-19 vaccine. Profiling relied on immunoSEQ multiplex PCR, and the TCRdb table lists in-frame clones only, not all of them. This table holds about 120,000 clones, roughly 88% found once. The specimen comprised peripheral blood, sampled on day 0 of AZD1222 vaccination. The receptors come from an adult in good health. Each CDR3 is given with its conserved first and last residue. The D gene is left open where the match is weak. A row's size may be missing; if present it is once, few, many or a size class.

CDR3nt | CDR3aa | j_gene | d_gene | v_gene | abundance
TGTGCCAGCAGCGCCCAATTGGGACTAGCGTTGAACTCCTACAATGAGCAGTTCTTC | CASSAQLGLALNSYNEQFF | TRBJ2-1 | TRBD2 | TRBV9 | .
TGTGCCAGCAGTCCCGGGGGGTTAAGGGACGAAAAACTGTTTTTT | CASSPGGLRDEKLFF | TRBJ1-4 | . | TRBV6-5 | once
TGTGCCAGCAGCCCGACAGGACTAAATGAAGCTTTCTTT | CASSPTGLNEAFF | TRBJ1-1 | . | TRBV7-9 | .
TGTGCCACCCGGACAGGGCACTATGGCTACACCTTC | CATRTGHYGYTF | TRBJ1-2 | TRBD1 | TRBV6-4 | .
TGTGCCAGCAGCCTAGAAGCGGGGGACTCCTACGAGCAGTACTTC | CASSLEAGDSYEQYF | TRBJ2-7 | TRBD2 | TRBV7-9 | .
TGTGCCAGTAGTATTGGTGGGGAGGGTGGCTACACCTTC | CASSIGGEGGYTF | TRBJ1-2 | . | TRBV19 | .
TGCGCCAGCAGCGACCACAGGGGTGGGGACAAAAACATTCAGTACTTC | CASSDHRGGDKNIQYF | TRBJ2-4 | TRBD1 | TRBV4-1 | .
TGTGCCAGCAGCCCTAGATGGACGGCCGGGGACACTGAAGCTTTCTTT | CASSPRWTAGDTEAFF | TRBJ1-1 | . | TRBV7-8 | .
TGTGCCAGCAGCTTGGGACTTAGCGGGGGGGCGGGAGAGACCCAGTACTTC | CASSLGLSGGAGETQYF | TRBJ2-5 | TRBD2 | TRBV5-4 | .
TGTGCCAGCACCATGATGCAGGCCGGGAACACTGAAGCTTTCTTT | CASTMMQAGNTEAFF | TRBJ1-1 | . | TRBV2 | .
TGTGCCAGCTCACCAGTCCCACAGCAGAACACTGAAGCTTTCTTT | CASSPVPQQNTEAFF | TRBJ1-1 | . | TRBV18 | .
TGTGCCAGCAGCTTAACCGCCAGGGGCAATCAGCCCCAGCATTTT | CASSLTARGNQPQHF | TRBJ1-5 | . | TRBV11-2 | .
TGTGCCAGTAGTATACCTGGAGGGCCCGAGCAGTACTTC | CASSIPGGPEQYF | TRBJ2-7 | . | TRBV19 | .
TGTGCCAGCAGCGTCCGGGACAGGGGTAATTCACCCCTCCACTTT | CASSVRDRGNSPLHF | TRBJ1-6 | TRBD1 | TRBV13 | .
TGTGCCAGCTCACCACGGATACAGGGGAAGATCAATGGGGGGAATCAGCCCCAGCATTTT | CASSPRIQGKINGGNQPQHF | TRBJ1-5 | TRBD1 | TRBV18 | .
TGTGCCAGCAGTGAAGAGAGGACAGGCGGCAATCAGCCCCAGCATTTT | CASSEERTGGNQPQHF | TRBJ1-5 | TRBD1 | TRBV2 | medium-sized
TGTGCCAGCAGCCGGGGCCTTAATGAAAAACTGTTTTTT | CASSRGLNEKLFF | TRBJ1-4 | . | TRBV14 | .
TGTGCCAGCAGCCAATCTCGGCTAGCGACTAACTATGGCTACACCTTC | CASSQSRLATNYGYTF | TRBJ1-2 | . | TRBV16 | .
TGTGCCAGCTCAAGGGAGGAAGGGACCCAGCCCCAGCATTTT | CASSREEGTQPQHF | TRBJ1-5 | . | TRBV18 | few
TGCGCCAGCAGCTTGGGGGTCGGAAACACCATATATTTT | CASSLGVGNTIYF | TRBJ1-3 | . | TRBV5-1 | .
TGTGCCAGCAGCCGACCCGAGGGTTTAAGAAACTACACCTTC | CASSRPEGLRNYTF | TRBJ1-2 | . | TRBV5-6 | .
TGCGCCAGCAGTGATATCGGGGGCGGTTACAATGAGCAGTTCTTC | CASSDIGGGYNEQFF | TRBJ2-1 | . | TRBV10-1 | few
TGTGCCAGTAGTATTACGAGGACAGAGACCCAGTACTTC | CASSITRTETQYF | TRBJ2-5 | . | TRBV19 | .
TGTGCCAGCAGCCAGTTTACGGGACGTGAAAAACTGTTTTTT | CASSQFTGREKLFF | TRBJ1-4 | . | TRBV3-1/TRBV3-2 | .